This T cell receptor (beta chain) was sequenced for a study of long-term antiretroviral therapy in people with HIV. Study-level findings and limits: The ART regimens used between about 2003 and 2018 may be less effective than current ones.

V lost 5 bases to trimming and J lost 4 bases; unmatched junction nucleotides: 7. This CDR3 comprises 15 residues. Germline V gene data show CDR1 as PRHDT and CDR2 as FYEKMQ (reference sequence). This clone occurred once. The antigen remains unidentified. At survey level, the immunoSEQ assay was run in its v3.0 version. Assay used: immunoSEQ multiplex PCR; TCRdb lists only in-frame clones, some missing. The repertoire holds tens of thousands of clones, with about 96% as singletons. V usage is TRBV13 and J usage is TRBJ2-7; 11 bases match TRBD2. This TCR was recovered from a man aged 25 to 40 with HIV. The sample consisted of unsorted PBMCs, taken 6.9 years after starting antiretroviral therapy. The CDR3 loop reads CASSRRTSGLYEQYF. CDR3 DNA sequence: TGTGCCAGCAGCAGACGGACTAGCGGGTTGTACGAGCAGTACTTC.